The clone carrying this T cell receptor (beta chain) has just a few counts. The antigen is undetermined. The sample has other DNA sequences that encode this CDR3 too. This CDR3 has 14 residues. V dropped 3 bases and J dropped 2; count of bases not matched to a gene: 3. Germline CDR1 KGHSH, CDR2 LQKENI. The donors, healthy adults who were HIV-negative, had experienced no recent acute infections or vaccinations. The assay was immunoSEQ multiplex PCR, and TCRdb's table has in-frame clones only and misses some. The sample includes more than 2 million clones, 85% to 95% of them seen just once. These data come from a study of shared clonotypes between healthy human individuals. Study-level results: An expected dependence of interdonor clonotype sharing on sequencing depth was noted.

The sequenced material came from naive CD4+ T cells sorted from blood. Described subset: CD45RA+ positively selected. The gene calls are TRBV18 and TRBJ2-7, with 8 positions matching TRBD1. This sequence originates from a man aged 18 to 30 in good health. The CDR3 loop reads CASSPGTGTYEQYF. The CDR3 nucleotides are TGTGCCAGCTCACCCGGGACAGGAACCTACGAGCAGTACTTC. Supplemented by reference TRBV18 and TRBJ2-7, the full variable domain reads NAGVMQNPRHLVRRRGQEARLRCSPMKGHSHVYWYRQLPEEGLKFMVYLQKENIIDESGMPKERFSAEFPKEGPSILRIQQVVRGDSAAYFCASSPGTGTYEQYFGPGTRLTVT.